The 18 T cell receptor beta chains in this list originate from one sample, sequenced in a study of beta chain features in type 1 diabetes. Study-wide findings and caveats: Among patients with Type 1 diabetes, TCRB CDR3s were moderately but significantly shorter in every one of the four CD4+ subsets.

What was sequenced were expressed TCRB transcripts, since all of the isolated RNA had been reverse transcribed. TCRdb keeps only in-frame clones here, not all; method: immunoSEQ multiplex PCR. This table has some 200,000 clones, roughly 16% appearing once. These receptors' antigens are unknown. Input material: naive CD4+ T cells from blood. The receptor source for this set is a man under 40 with type 1 diabetes.

The chain uses TRBV18 and TRBJ2-7, with 12 bases fitting TRBD2. Germline V gene data show CDR1 as KGHSH and CDR2 as LQKENI. V lost 4 bases to trimming and J lost 5 bases; unmatched junction nucleotides: 3. CDR3 size: 14 residues. DNA for the CDR3: TGTGCCAGCTCACAACTAGCGGGAGGCCACGAGCAGTACTTC. This encodes CASSQLAGGHEQYF.

The V gene is TRBV25-1, the J gene TRBJ2-7; 8 bases are a match to TRBD1. V shed 3 bases and J 6 bases; nucleotides not matched to a gene: 4. The CDR3 spans 13 residues. CDR1 MGHDK and CDR2 SYGVNS come from the germline V gene. The DNA of the CDR3 is TGTGCCAGCAGTGACCCGACAGGGGTCGAGCAGTACTTC. It is translated as CASSDPTGVEQYF.

In its sample, this clone was seen a few times. V is TRBV5-1 and J is TRBJ2-2; D remains unclear. The CDR3 length is 14 residues. V lost 3 bases to trimming and J lost 3 bases, with 9 bases between them. Germline CDR1 is SGHRS and CDR2 is YFSETQ. The CDR3 DNA reads TGCGCCAGCAGCTCCAACAGCGACACCGGGGAGCTGTTTTTT. Translating gives CASSSNSDTGELFF. The full variable domain, rest sourced from reference TRBV5-1 and TRBJ2-2, is KAGVTQTPRYLIKTRGQQVTLSCSPISGHRSVSWYQQTPGQGLQFLFEYFSETQRNKGNFPGRFSGRQFSNSRSEMNVSTLELGDSALYLCASSSNSDTGELFFGEGSRLTVL.

The chain uses TRBV30 and TRBJ1-4; perhaps TRBD1 as D (6 bases). The ends were cut back, 8 bases at V and 5 bases at J, with 15 bases in the middle. This CDR3 comprises 13 residues. CDR1 and CDR2 from the germline V gene are GTSNPN and SVGIG (reference sequence). As DNA, the CDR3 is TGTGCCGCTGTCGGACAGCGGAATGAAAAACTGTTTTTT. It yields the protein CAAVGQRNEKLFF.

This clone has more than one count but fewer than ten. V usage is TRBV21-1 and J usage is TRBJ1-4. TRBV21-1 is given as a pseudogene. The CDR3 runs 14 residues. The CDR3 reads CASSKGGTNEKLFF. CDR3 nucleotides: TGTGCCAGCAGCAAAGGGGGGACTAATGAAAAACTGTTTTTT.

The chain links TRBV14 to TRBJ2-5; D uncertain. The CDR3 covers 12 residues. The germline V gene has CDR1 SGHDN and CDR2 FVKESK. The germline V and J ends were trimmed by 4 bases and 5 bases, with 8 bases remaining between them. This CDR3 is CASSPSGETQYF. CDR3 coding DNA: TGTGCCAGCAGCCCGTCCGGGGAGACCCAGTACTTC.

A few counts support this clone. The rearrangement joins TRBV30 to TRBJ2-7, with a tentative D call TRBD1 (5 bases). The CDR3 sequence is 14 residues long. Trimming took 2 bases from V and 3 from J, leaving 14 bases between them. Germline CDR1 reads GTSNPN; CDR2 reads SVGIG (reference sequence). Here the CDR3 reads CAWSPQIGVYEQYF. The CDR3 nucleotides read TGTGCCTGGAGTCCCCAAATAGGGGTCTACGAGCAGTACTTC.

The rearrangement links TRBV29-1 to TRBJ1-1; D is undetermined. Trimming pared 5 bases from V and 0 bases from J, leaving 13 bases between. This CDR3 comprises 14 residues. The germline CDR1 and CDR2 sequences are SQVTM and ANQGSEA. The CDR3 protein is CSVNRFVMNTEAFF. Written as DNA, the CDR3 is TGCAGCGTTAACAGATTTGTCATGAACACTGAAGCTTTCTTT.

Only a few counts were recorded for this clone. J is TRBJ1-1 and V is TRBV30, with D uncertain. The CDR3 spans 11 residues. Between the trimmed V and J ends, which lost 2 bases and 6 bases, there was a span of 7 bases. Germline V lookup: CDR1 GTSNPN, CDR2 SVGIG (reference sequence). CDR3 sequence: CAWSLTAEAFF. The CDR3 DNA sequence: TGTGCCTGGAGTTTGACGGCTGAAGCTTTCTTT.

The rearrangement uses TRBV30 and TRBJ2-7; weak D call: TRBD1 (5 bases). Looked up from germline, CDR1 is GTSNPN and CDR2 is SVGIG (reference sequence). The CDR3 totals 12 residues. V was trimmed by 0 bases and J by 6 bases, leaving 9 bases between them. In DNA, the CDR3 is TGTGCCTGGAGTGTCGCAGGGCCCGAGCAGTACTTC. It specifies CAWSVAGPEQYF. Full variable domain (remainder filled in from reference TRBV30 and TRBJ2-7): SQTIHQWPATLVQPVGSPLSLECTVEGTSNPNLYWYRQAAGRGLQLLFYSVGIGQISSEVPQNLSASRPQDRQFILSSKKLLLSDSGFYLCAWSVAGPEQYFGPGTRLTVT.

The chain is built from TRBV28 and TRBJ2-5; D unresolved. The length of the CDR3 is 10 residues. With 6 bases removed from V and 3 bases from J, the gap between germline ends came to 2 bases. Germline loops: CDR1 MDHEN, CDR2 SYDVKM. In DNA, the CDR3 is TGTGCCAGCAGAAAAGAGACCCAGTACTTC. Translation gives CASRKETQYF.

This clone came up a few times. This chain uses TRBV29-1 with TRBJ1-2; possible D gene TRBD1, 5 bases. CDR1 and CDR2 (germline): SQVTM, ANQGSEA. V was trimmed by 6 bases and J by 4 bases, leaving 15 bases between them. There are 13 residues in the CDR3. CDR3 bases: TGCAGCGTCATACCGGGACCGGGCTATGGCTACACCTTC. This codes for CSVIPGPGYGYTF.

In regard to this clone: A clone one base away is much larger, so this may be a read error. This sequence joins TRBV7-3 and TRBJ2-3; no clear D gene. The germline V and J ends were trimmed by 5 bases and 1 base, with 1 base remaining between them. In germline, CDR1 is SGHTA, CDR2 FQGTGA. The CDR3 spans 11 residues. The CDR3 sequence is CASSRTDTQYF. CDR3 bases: TGTGCCAGCAGCCGCACAGATACGCAGTATTTT.

This clone was counted between two and nine times. This chain uses TRBV9 with TRBJ2-2; 8 bases align to TRBD2. CDR1 is SGDLS, CDR2 YYNGEE, per germline. The CDR3 is 15 amino acids. The J segment lost 5 bases and the V segment lost 2 bases, leaving 5 bases of the junction unmatched. The CDR3 region has the DNA TGTGCCAGCAGCGTGAGCGGGAGCCTAACCGGGGAGCTGTTTTTT. The encoded protein is CASSVSGSLTGELFF.

This clone was counted a few times. V gene TRBV28 combines with J gene TRBJ2-4; 7 positions match TRBD1. CDR1 and CDR2 from the germline V gene are MDHEN and SYDVKM. After removal of 3 bases from V and 1 base from J, the junction contained 9 bases not matched to a gene. The CDR3 runs 17 residues. CDR3 coding DNA: TGTGCCAGCAGTTTCCTGAACCCGACAGGGGCCAAAAACATTCAGTACTTC. This codes for CASSFLNPTGAKNIQYF.

This clone has only a few counts. The chain combines TRBV30 with TRBJ2-7; D is possibly TRBD1 (6 bases). The CDR3 has 15 amino acids. V dropped 4 bases and J dropped 3 bases, with 19 bases sitting between them. The germline CDR1 and CDR2 sequences are GTSNPN and SVGIG (reference sequence). As DNA, the CDR3 is TGTGCCTGGACTCTCCTTACGGGACACGTCTACGAGCAGTACTTC. This gives the protein CAWTLLTGHVYEQYF. Combining the CDR3 with reference TRBV30 and TRBJ2-7 gives the whole variable domain SQTIHQWPATLVQPVGSPLSLECTVEGTSNPNLYWYRQAAGRGLQLLFYSVGIGQISSEVPQNLSASRPQDRQFILSSKKLLLSDSGFYLCAWTLLTGHVYEQYFGPGTRLTVT.

This clone occurred a few times. V usage is TRBV4-1 and J usage is TRBJ1-2; the D is unclear. V was clipped by 0 bases and J by 7 bases, with 15 bases between them. CDR1 is MGHRA and CDR2 is YSYEKL in the germline V gene. The CDR3 is made up of 15 amino acids. The CDR3 region is CASSQDHTVSSGYTF. The CDR3 DNA reads as TGCGCCAGCAGCCAAGATCACACAGTCTCTTCTGGCTACACCTTC.

The sample holds a few counts of this clone. The chain recombines TRBV28 with TRBJ2-5; D is perhaps TRBD2 (6 bases). Trimming pared 5 bases from V and 3 bases from J, leaving 10 bases between. The CDR3 consists of 13 residues. Germline V gene sequence: CDR1 MDHEN, CDR2 SYDVKM. The CDR3 DNA sequence: TGTGCCAGCAGTAGGGACTCGGAAGAGACCCAGTACTTC. It specifies CASSRDSEETQYF. Variable domain in full (rest from reference TRBV28 and TRBJ2-5): DVKVTQSSRYLVKRTGEKVFLECVQDMDHENMFWYRQDPGLGLRLIYFSYDVKMKEKGDIPEGYSVSREKKERFSLILESASTNQTSMYLCASSRDSEETQYFGPGTRLLVL.